One sample yielded the 18 T cell receptor beta chains listed below, sequenced in a study of beta chain features in type 1 diabetes. TCRB transcripts that were expressed got sequenced, as all of the isolated RNA had been reverse transcribed. Assay: immunoSEQ multiplex PCR; the TCRdb copy retains only in-frame clones and omits some. The sample contains 350,000 to 450,000 clones, around 16% of which appear only once. Sample: naive CD4+ T cells from blood. Source of these receptors: a woman aged 18-29 years in good health.

The chain joins TRBV4-2 to TRBJ1-1; a weak D match, TRBD1 (5 bases). Germline values: CDR1 LGHNA, CDR2 YNFKEQ. CDR3 length: 13 amino acids. Trimming took off 6 bases at V and 0 bases at J, with 8 bases between the two ends. CDR3 amino acids: CASRQGMNTEAFF. In DNA form, the CDR3 reads TGTGCCAGCAGGCAGGGAATGAACACTGAAGCTTTCTTT.

V is TRBV2 and J is TRBJ2-1, with 14 positions matching TRBD2. In germline, CDR1 is SNHLY, CDR2 FYNNEI. J was trimmed by 5 bases and V by 6 bases; bases with no gene match: 3. The CDR3 has 15 residues. The CDR3 loop reads CASRGTSGSHNEQFF. The CDR3 region has the DNA TGTGCCAGCAGAGGGACTAGCGGGAGTCACAATGAGCAGTTCTTC.

This clone was counted a few times. The V call is TRBV18, the J call TRBJ2-5; 9 positions agree with TRBD2. With V trimmed by 4 bases and J by 3 bases, 15 bases remained unmatched. Per the germline V gene, CDR1 is KGHSH and CDR2 is LQKENI. This CDR3 has 18 amino acids. This chain's CDR3 is CASSLLGLAGSLEETQYF. The CDR3 bases are TGTGCCAGCTCACTACTGGGCCTAGCGGGATCTTTGGAAGAGACCCAGTACTTC. Full variable domain (remainder filled in from reference TRBV18 and TRBJ2-5): NAGVMQNPRHLVRRRGQEARLRCSPMKGHSHVYWYRQLPEEGLKFMVYLQKENIIDESGMPKERFSAEFPKEGPSILRIQQVVRGDSAAYFCASSLLGLAGSLEETQYFGPGTRLLVL.

The rearrangement uses TRBV5-6 and TRBJ1-2; D unresolved. This CDR3 contains 14 residues. V lost 0 bases and J 0 bases, leaving 6 bases between the germline ends. Germline CDR1 and CDR2: SGHDT and YYEEEE. Written as DNA, the CDR3 is TGTGCCAGCAGCTTGGGTCCAGCTAACTATGGCTACACCTTC. It is translated as CASSLGPANYGYTF. The full variable domain, rest sourced from reference TRBV5-6 and TRBJ1-2, is DAGVTQSPTHLIKTRGQQVTLRCSPKSGHDTVSWYQQALGQGPQFIFQYYEEEERQRGNFPDRFSGHQFPNYSSELNVNALLLGDSALYLCASSLGPANYGYTFGSGTRLTVV.

The chain couples TRBV19 to TRBJ2-3, with unresolved D. The CDR3 consists of 14 residues. With 3 bases removed from V and 4 bases from J, the gap between germline ends came to 11 bases. Germline-derived CDR1 and CDR2 are LNHDA and SQIVND (reference sequence). CDR3 loop: CASSIGQAADTQYF. The CDR3 DNA follows: TGTGCCAGTAGTATTGGGCAGGCCGCAGATACGCAGTATTTT.

The chain is built from TRBV7-6 and TRBJ2-3; 8 nucleotides align to TRBD2. CDR3 length equals 17 residues. CDR1 and CDR2 (germline): SGHVS, FNYEAQ. J was trimmed by 4 bases and V by 1 base; bases with no gene match: 10. CDR3 nucleotides: TGTGCCAGCAGCTTAGGGCCCCGGGAGGGCTCAGCAGATACGCAGTATTTT. Its translation is CASSLGPREGSADTQYF.

This clone has just a few counts. The V call is TRBV5-6, the J call TRBJ2-5; 8 bases are shared with TRBD2. The junction had 5 bases not matched to a gene; V was cut back by 2 bases and J by 5 bases. The germline V gene has CDR1 SGHDT and CDR2 YYEEEE. This CDR3 spans 14 amino acids. The CDR3 DNA is TGTGCCAGCAGCTTTAGCGGGACGGTTGAGACCCAGTACTTC. Amino acid sequence: CASSFSGTVETQYF.

V and J are TRBV28 and TRBJ1-5; no reliable D call. V was pared by 2 bases and J by 10 bases, with 9 bases between. The length of the CDR3 is 12 residues. Germline V gives CDR1 MDHEN, CDR2 SYDVKM. The CDR3 spells CASSLVLSPQHF. The CDR3 DNA sequence: TGTGCCAGCAGTTTAGTTTTGTCTCCCCAGCATTTT. Using reference TRBV28 and TRBJ1-5 for the parts outside the CDR3, the full variable domain is DVKVTQSSRYLVKRTGEKVFLECVQDMDHENMFWYRQDPGLGLRLIYFSYDVKMKEKGDIPEGYSVSREKKERFSLILESASTNQTSMYLCASSLVLSPQHFGDGTRLSIL.

J is TRBJ2-1 and V is TRBV4-1, with D perhaps matching TRBD1 (6 bases). In germline, CDR1 is MGHRA, CDR2 YSYEKL. Trimming took off 0 bases at V and 0 bases at J, with 12 bases between the two ends. This CDR3 is built from 17 residues. The CDR3 spells CASSQDHRVSSYNEQFF. The CDR3 nucleotides read TGCGCCAGCAGCCAAGATCACAGGGTCAGCTCCTACAATGAGCAGTTCTTC.

This clone has only a few counts. This chain connects TRBV14 to TRBJ1-2; a possible D gene is TRBD1 (5 bases). Germline CDR1 and CDR2: SGHDN and FVKESK. The CDR3 loop spans 15 amino acids. The germline V and J ends were trimmed by 4 bases and 2 bases, with 14 bases remaining between them. CDR3: CASSPPGLWNYGYTF. The CDR3 region has the DNA TGTGCCAGCAGCCCCCCGGGACTTTGGAACTATGGCTACACCTTC.

This chain connects TRBV10-3 to TRBJ1-1; 7 positions agree with TRBD1. This CDR3 comprises 13 residues. Germline V gene lookup returns CDR1 ENHRY and CDR2 SYGVKD. With V trimmed by 8 bases and J by 1 base, 4 bases remained unmatched. Written as DNA, the CDR3 is TGTGCCATCTCAGACAGGGCGAACACTGAAGCTTTCTTT. This codes for CAISDRANTEAFF.

This clone has only a few counts. The genes are TRBV9 and TRBJ2-1, with D unresolved. CDR1 is SGDLS and CDR2 is YYNGEE in the germline V gene. V lost 4 bases and J 2 bases, leaving 10 bases between the germline ends. The CDR3 consists of 14 residues. CDR3 nucleotides: TGTGCCAGCAGCTTTAGTGATACCTACAATGAGCAGTTCTTC. Amino acid sequence: CASSFSDTYNEQFF.

V usage is TRBV9 and J usage is TRBJ2-3; 10 bases map to TRBD2. The germline V gene encodes CDR1 SGDLS and CDR2 YYNGEE. After removal of 3 bases from V and 7 bases from J, the junction contained 8 bases not matched to a gene. The CDR3 runs 15 residues. For the CDR3, the DNA is TGTGCCAGCAGCGGGGGACTAGCGAGTCCCAATACGCAGTATTTT. It encodes CASSGGLASPNTQYF.

The V and J genes are TRBV30 and TRBJ2-6; D is unresolved. Looked up from germline, CDR1 is GTSNPN and CDR2 is SVGIG (reference sequence). V lost 0 bases and J 4 bases, leaving 7 bases between the germline ends. The CDR3 spans 14 residues. The CDR3 loop is CAWSVSRGANVLTF. As DNA, the CDR3 is TGTGCCTGGAGTGTAAGTAGAGGGGCCAACGTCCTGACTTTC.

The chain couples TRBV6-6 to TRBJ2-5; a weak D match, TRBD1 (7 bases). CDR1 is MNHNY, CDR2 SVGAGI, per germline (reference sequence). Trimming shortened V by 3 bases and J by 5 bases, and 19 bases separated the two germline ends. The CDR3 has 16 amino acids. CDR3 amino acids: CASSYGGTEIWETQYF. In nucleotides, the CDR3 is TGTGCCAGCAGTTATGGAGGGACAGAGATTTGGGAGACCCAGTACTTC.

This clone was observed a handful of times. The rearrangement joins TRBV9 to TRBJ2-5; the match to TRBD1 covers 8 bases. J lost 2 bases, V lost 0 bases, and 6 bases had no gene match. CDR1 is SGDLS, CDR2 YYNGEE, per germline. CDR3 length equals 16 residues. Here the CDR3 reads CASSVATWTGQETQYF. The DNA for the CDR3 is TGTGCCAGCAGCGTAGCTACCTGGACAGGGCAAGAGACCCAGTACTTC.

This chain joins TRBV18 and TRBJ2-5; the match to TRBD2 covers 9 bases. This CDR3 spans 15 amino acids. The V gene's germline CDR1 is KGHSH and CDR2 LQKENI. The V gene end was trimmed by 0 bases and the J gene end by 4 bases; junction bases not matched to a gene: 3. CDR3 nucleotide sequence: TGTGCCAGCTCACCACCGCTAGCGGGGAGAGAGACCCAGTACTTC. As protein: CASSPPLAGRETQYF.

This clone has more than one count but fewer than ten. The chain recombines TRBV28 with TRBJ2-7; 9 nucleotides agree with TRBD1. Per germline, CDR1 MDHEN and CDR2 SYDVKM. J was trimmed by 3 bases and V by 6 bases; bases with no gene match: 6. The CDR3 length is 14 residues. The CDR3 coding sequence is TGTGCCAGCAGCCCCGGGACAGGGCTCTACGAGCAGTACTTC. Amino acids: CASSPGTGLYEQYF.